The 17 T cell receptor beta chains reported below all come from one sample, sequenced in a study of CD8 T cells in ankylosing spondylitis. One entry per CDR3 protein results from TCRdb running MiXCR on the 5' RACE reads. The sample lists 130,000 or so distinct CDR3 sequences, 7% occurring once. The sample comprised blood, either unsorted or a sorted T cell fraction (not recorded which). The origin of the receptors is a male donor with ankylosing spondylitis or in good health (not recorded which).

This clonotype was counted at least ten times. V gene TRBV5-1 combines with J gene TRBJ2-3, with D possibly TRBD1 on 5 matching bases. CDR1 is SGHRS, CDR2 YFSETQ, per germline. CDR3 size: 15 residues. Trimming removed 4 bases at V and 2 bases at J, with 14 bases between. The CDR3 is CASSAQGPNTDTQYF. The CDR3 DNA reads TGCGCCAGCAGCGCTCAGGGCCCCAACACAGATACGCAGTATTTT. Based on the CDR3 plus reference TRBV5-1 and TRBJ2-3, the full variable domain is KAGVTQTPRYLIKTRGQQVTLSCSPISGHRSVSWYQQTPGQGLQFLFEYFSETQRNKGNFPGRFSGRQFSNSRSEMNVSTLELGDSALYLCASSAQGPNTDTQYFGPGTRLTVL.

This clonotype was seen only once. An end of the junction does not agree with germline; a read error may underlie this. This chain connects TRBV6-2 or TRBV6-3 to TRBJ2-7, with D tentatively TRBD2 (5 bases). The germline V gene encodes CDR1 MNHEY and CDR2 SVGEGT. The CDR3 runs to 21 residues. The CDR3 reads CAGSYPSLPWELIRVVYEQYF. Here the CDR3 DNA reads TGTGCCGGCAGTTACCCTTCCCTTCCATGGGAGCTAATTCGCGTAGTCTACGAGCAGTACTTC.

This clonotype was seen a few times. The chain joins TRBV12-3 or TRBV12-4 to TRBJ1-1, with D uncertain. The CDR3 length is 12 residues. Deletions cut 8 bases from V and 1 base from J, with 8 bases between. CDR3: CASGRGNTEAFF. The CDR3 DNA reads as TGTGCCAGCGGAAGAGGGAACACTGAAGCTTTCTTT.

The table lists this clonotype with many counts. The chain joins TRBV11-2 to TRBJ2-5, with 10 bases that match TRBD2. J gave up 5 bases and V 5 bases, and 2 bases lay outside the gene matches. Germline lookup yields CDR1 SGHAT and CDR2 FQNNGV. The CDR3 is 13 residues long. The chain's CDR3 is CASSDSGRETQYF. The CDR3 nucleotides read TGTGCCAGCAGCGATAGCGGGAGGGAGACCCAGTACTTC.

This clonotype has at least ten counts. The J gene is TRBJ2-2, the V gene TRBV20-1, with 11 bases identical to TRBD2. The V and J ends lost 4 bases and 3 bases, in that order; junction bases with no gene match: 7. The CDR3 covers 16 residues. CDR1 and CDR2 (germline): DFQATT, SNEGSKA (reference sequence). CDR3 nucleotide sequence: TGCAGTGCTACAAGTAGCGGGAGGGCCGACACCGGGGAGCTGTTTTTT. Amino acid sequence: CSATSSGRADTGELFF.

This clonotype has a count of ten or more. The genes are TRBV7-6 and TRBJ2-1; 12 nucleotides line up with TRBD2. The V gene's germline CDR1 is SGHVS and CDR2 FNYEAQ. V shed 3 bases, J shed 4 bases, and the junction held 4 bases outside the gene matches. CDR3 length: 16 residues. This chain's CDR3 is CASSLALAGGYNEQFF. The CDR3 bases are TGTGCCAGCAGCTTGGCCCTAGCGGGGGGGTACAATGAGCAGTTCTTC.

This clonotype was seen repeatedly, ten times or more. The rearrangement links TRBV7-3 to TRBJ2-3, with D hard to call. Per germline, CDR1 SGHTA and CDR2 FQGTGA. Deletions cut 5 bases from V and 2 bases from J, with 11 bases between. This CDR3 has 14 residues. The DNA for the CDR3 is TGTGCCAGCAGCCCCCGCTCTCACACAGATACGCAGTATTTT. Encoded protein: CASSPRSHTDTQYF. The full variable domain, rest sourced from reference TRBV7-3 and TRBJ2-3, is GAGVSQTPSNKVTEKGKYVELRCDPISGHTALYWYRQSLGQGPEFLIYFQGTGAADDSGLPNDRFFAVRPEGSVSTLKIQRTERGDSAVYLCASSPRSHTDTQYFGPGTRLTVL.

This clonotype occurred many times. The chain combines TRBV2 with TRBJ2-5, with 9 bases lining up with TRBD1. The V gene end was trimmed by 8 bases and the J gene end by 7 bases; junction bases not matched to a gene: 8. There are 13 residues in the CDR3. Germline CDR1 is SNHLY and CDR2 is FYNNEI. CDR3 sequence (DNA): TGTGCCAGCCTCCTGGGACAGGGCGCGACCCAGTACTTC. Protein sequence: CASLLGQGATQYF.

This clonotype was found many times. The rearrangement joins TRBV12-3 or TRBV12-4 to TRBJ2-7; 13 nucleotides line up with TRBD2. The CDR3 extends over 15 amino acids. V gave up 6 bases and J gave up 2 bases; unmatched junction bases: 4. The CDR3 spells CASRLGTSGAYEQYF. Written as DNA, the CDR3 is TGTGCCAGCAGGCTTGGGACTAGCGGGGCCTACGAGCAGTACTTC.

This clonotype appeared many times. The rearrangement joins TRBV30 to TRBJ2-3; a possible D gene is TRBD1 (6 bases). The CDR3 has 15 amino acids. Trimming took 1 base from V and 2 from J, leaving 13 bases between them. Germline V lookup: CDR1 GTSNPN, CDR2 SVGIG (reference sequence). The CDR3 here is CAWSDGQTYTDTQYF. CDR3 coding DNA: TGTGCCTGGAGTGATGGACAGACCTACACAGATACGCAGTATTTT.

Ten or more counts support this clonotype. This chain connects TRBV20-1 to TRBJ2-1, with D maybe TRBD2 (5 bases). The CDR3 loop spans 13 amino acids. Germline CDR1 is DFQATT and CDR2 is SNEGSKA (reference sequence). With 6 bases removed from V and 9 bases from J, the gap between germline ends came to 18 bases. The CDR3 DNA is TGCAGTGCAAGCGGAGGCGCCCGGGGTGAGCAGTTCTTC. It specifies CSASGGARGEQFF.

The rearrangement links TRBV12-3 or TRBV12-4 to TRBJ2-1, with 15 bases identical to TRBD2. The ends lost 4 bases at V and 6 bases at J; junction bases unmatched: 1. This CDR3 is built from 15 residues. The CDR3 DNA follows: TGTGCCAGCAGTTGGACTAGCGGGGGGGCCAATGAGCAGTTCTTC. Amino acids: CASSWTSGGANEQFF.

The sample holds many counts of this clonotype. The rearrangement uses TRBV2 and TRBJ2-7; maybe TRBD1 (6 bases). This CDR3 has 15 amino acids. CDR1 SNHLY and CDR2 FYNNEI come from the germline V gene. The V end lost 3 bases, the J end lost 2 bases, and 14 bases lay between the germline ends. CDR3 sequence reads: CASSDSRRQAYEQYF. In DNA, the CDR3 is TGTGCCAGCAGTGACAGTAGGAGACAGGCCTACGAGCAGTACTTC.

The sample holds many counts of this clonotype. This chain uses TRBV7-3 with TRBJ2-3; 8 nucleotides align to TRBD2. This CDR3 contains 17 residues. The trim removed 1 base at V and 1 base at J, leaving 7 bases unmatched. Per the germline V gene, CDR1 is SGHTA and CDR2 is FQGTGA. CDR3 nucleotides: TGTGCCAGCAGCTTAAGTTACGCGGGAGGTGGCACAGATACGCAGTATTTT. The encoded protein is CASSLSYAGGGTDTQYF.

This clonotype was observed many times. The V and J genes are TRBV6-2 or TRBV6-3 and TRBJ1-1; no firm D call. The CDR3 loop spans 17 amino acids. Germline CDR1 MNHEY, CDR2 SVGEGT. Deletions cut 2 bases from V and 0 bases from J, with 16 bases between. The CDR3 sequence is CASSYQASWVMNTEAFF. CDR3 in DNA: TGTGCCAGCAGTTACCAGGCGTCGTGGGTCATGAACACTGAAGCTTTCTTT.

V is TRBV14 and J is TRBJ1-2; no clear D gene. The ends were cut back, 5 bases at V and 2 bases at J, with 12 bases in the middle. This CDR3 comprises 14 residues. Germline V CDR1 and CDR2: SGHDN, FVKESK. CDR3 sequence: CASSSGSPNYGYTF. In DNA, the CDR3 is TGTGCCAGCAGCAGCGGTAGTCCAAACTATGGCTACACCTTC.

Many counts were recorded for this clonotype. The CDR3 DNA reads as TGCGCCAGCAGCCAAGGGCCTAGCGGGAGCACAGATACGCAGTATTTT. Translation gives CASSQGPSGSTDTQYF. V is TRBV4-3 and J is TRBJ2-3, with 8 bases aligning to TRBD2. V dropped 1 base and J dropped 0; count of bases not matched to a gene: 3. The CDR3 spans 16 residues. The germline gives CDR1 LGHNA, CDR2 YSLEER.